The clone carrying this T cell receptor beta chain was detected only a few times. Its antigen is currently unknown. A much more abundant neighbour one base away suggests this may be a read error. The CDR3 carries no conserved terminal phenylalanine or tryptophan, so it likely arises from a read error. V gave up 1 base and J gave up 5 bases; unmatched junction bases: 7. The CDR3 spans 15 residues. The germline gives CDR1 LNHDA, CDR2 SQIVND (reference sequence). This sample was included in a study of CD8+CD57+ T cells in acquired aplastic anemia. Study summary: Healthy-donor CD4+ cells averaged approximately 9.8 million reads. Overall study findings and caveats: The number of CD8+ CDR3 sequences shared by patients and controls was twenty-nine.

Genomic DNA constituted the template upon which TCR beta VDJ and CDR3 profiling was performed. TCRdb re-analysed the reads in MiXCR, keeping a single row per CDR3 protein. Among roughly 170,000 distinct CDR3 sequences, about 60% were seen once, and the ten largest hold about 48%. The rearrangement joins TRBV19 to TRBJ2-5, with 7 bases lining up with TRBD2. The specimen sequenced was sorted CD4+, CD8+, or CD8+CD57+ T cells (not recorded which) from PBMCs. This clonotype was obtained from a human donor in good health. CDR3 amino acids: CASSIAASGLETQYL. DNA of the CDR3: TGTGCCAGTAGTATAGCGGCTAGCGGATTGGAGACCCAGTACCTC.